Listed here are 8 T cell receptor beta chains from one sample, sequenced in a study of blood T cell repertoires in COVID-19. Assay: immunoSEQ multiplex PCR; the TCRdb copy retains only in-frame clones and omits some. The sample gives 7,500 to 9,000 clones, around 84% of which show up once; more than 8.5% is in the top ten. Source material: peripheral blood. These TCRs come from a human donor in a cohort sampled during active COVID-19.

The V call is TRBV10-2, the J call TRBJ2-6; TRBD1 agrees at 7 bases. Trimming at V came to 8 bases and at J to 0 bases, leaving 4 bases not matched to a gene. Germline V gene sequence: CDR1 WSHSY, CDR2 SAAADI. The CDR3 has 15 amino acids. In nucleotides, the CDR3 is TGCGCCAGCGTGGGACAGAACTCTGGGGCCAACGTCCTGACTTTC. This sequence encodes CASVGQNSGANVLTF.

The chain couples TRBV28 to TRBJ2-3; 15 nucleotides align to TRBD2. This CDR3 region has 18 residues. CDR1 and CDR2 (germline): MDHEN, SYDVKM. The ends lost 5 bases at V and 0 bases at J; junction bases unmatched: 6. The CDR3 spells CASSDGLAGGTSTDTQYF. DNA for the CDR3: TGTGCCAGCAGTGACGGACTAGCGGGGGGGACTAGCACAGATACGCAGTATTTT.

The chain joins TRBV5-1 to TRBJ1-2, with 9 positions matching TRBD1. Germline V gives CDR1 SGHRS, CDR2 YFSETQ. This CDR3 has 14 residues. The junction had 5 bases not matched to a gene; V was cut back by 0 bases and J by 8 bases. CDR3 nucleotides: TGCGCCAGCAGCTTGGTGGGACAGGGAGACGGCTACACCTTC. Translating it yields CASSLVGQGDGYTF.

The CDR3 DNA follows: TGTGCCAGCAGCATAACAGGGGGATCTTTCTACGAGCAGTACTTC. This translates into CASSITGGSFYEQYF. The genes are TRBV7-6 and TRBJ2-7; 8 bases line up with TRBD1. Germline CDR1 and CDR2: SGHVS and FNYEAQ. The ends lost 5 bases at V and 3 bases at J; junction bases unmatched: 9. This CDR3 spans 15 amino acids. Supplemented by reference TRBV7-6 and TRBJ2-7, the full variable domain reads GAGVSQSPRYKVTKRGQDVALRCDPISGHVSLYWYRQALGQGPEFLTYFNYEAQQDKSGLPNDRFSAERPEGSISTLTIQRTEQRDSAMYRCASSITGGSFYEQYFGPGTRLTVT.

This chain links TRBV19 with TRBJ2-1; D gene unclear. This CDR3 has 13 amino acids. Germline values: CDR1 LNHDA, CDR2 SQIVND (reference sequence). The V and J ends lost 1 base and 7 bases respectively, with 8 bases between them. CDR3 residues: CASSIGALNEQFF. The CDR3 DNA follows: TGTGCCAGTAGTATAGGCGCGCTGAATGAGCAGTTCTTC.

By frequency in the sample, this clone is medium-sized. The chain is built from TRBV2 and TRBJ1-2; 8 nucleotides align to TRBD1. V dropped 10 bases and J dropped 4; count of bases not matched to a gene: 5. Germline-derived CDR1 and CDR2 are SNHLY and FYNNEI. This CDR3 is built from 12 residues. The CDR3 sequence: CAIIRGLYGYTF. Here the CDR3 DNA reads TGTGCCATCATCAGGGGGCTCTATGGCTACACCTTC. The variable domain in full, completed from reference TRBV2 and TRBJ1-2, reads EPEVTQTPSHQVTQMGQEVILRCVPISNHLYFYWYRQILGQKVEFLVSFYNNEISEKSEIFDDQFSVERPDGSNFTLKIRSTKLEDSAMYFCAIIRGLYGYTFGSGTRLTVV.

This rearrangement joins TRBV6-5 to TRBJ2-2; 11 nucleotides line up with TRBD2. Germline V CDR1 and CDR2: MNHEY, SVGAGI. The junction had 4 bases not matched to a gene; V was cut back by 6 bases and J by 7 bases. CDR3 length: 14 residues. DNA of the CDR3: TGTGCCAGCAGGCCGGGACTAGCGGTCGGGGAGCTGTTTTTT. Its protein is CASRPGLAVGELFF.

V and J are TRBV15 and TRBJ2-5; TRBD1 aligns across 7 bases. The CDR3 consists of 14 residues. After removal of 3 bases from V and 4 bases from J, the junction contained 5 bases not matched to a gene. Germline V gene data show CDR1 as LNHNV and CDR2 as YYDKDF (reference sequence). The CDR3 bases are TGTGCCACCAGCAGCAGACAGGGCTTAGAGACCCAGTACTTC. Translating gives CATSSRQGLETQYF. The entire variable domain, with the rest obtained from reference TRBV15 and TRBJ2-5, is as follows: DAMVIQNPRYQVTQFGKPVTLSCSQTLNHNVMYWYQQKSSQAPKLLFHYYDKDFNNEADTPDNFQSRRPNTSFCFLDIRSPGLGDTAMYLCATSSRQGLETQYFGPGTRLLVL.